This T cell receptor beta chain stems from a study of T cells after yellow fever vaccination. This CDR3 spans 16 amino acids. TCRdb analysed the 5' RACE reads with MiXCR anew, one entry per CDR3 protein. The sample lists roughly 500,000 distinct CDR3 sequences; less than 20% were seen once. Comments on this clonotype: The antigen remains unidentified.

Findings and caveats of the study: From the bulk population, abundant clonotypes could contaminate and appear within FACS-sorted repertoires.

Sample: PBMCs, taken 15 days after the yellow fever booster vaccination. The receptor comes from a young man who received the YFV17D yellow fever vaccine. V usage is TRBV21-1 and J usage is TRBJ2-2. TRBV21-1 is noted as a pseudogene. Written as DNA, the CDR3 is TGTGCCAGCAGCAAATCGCCGCCAGAGAACACCGGGGAGCTGTTTTTT. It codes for CASSKSPPENTGELFF.